This is a list of T cell receptor beta chains from one sample in a study of identifying expanded T cells in peripheral blood. TCRdb's table, derived via immunoSEQ multiplex PCR, lists solely in-frame clones and lacks some. The sample has approximately 100,000 clones; about 83% are singletons. The sample taken for sequencing was blood. The receptors were sampled from a person aged 18 to 70 in good health. Each CDR3 is given with its conserved first and last residue. Each record gives: D gene, J gene, clone size, V gene, CDR3 protein, CDR3 DNA. A D gene is named only where the DNA matches it firmly. Clone sizes are given selectively: once, few, many, or a class where the clone is expanded.

d_call: NA
j_call: TRBJ1-2
clone_size: once
v_call: TRBV28
cdr3_aa: CASSFMLGYYGYTF
cdr3_nt: TGTGCCAGCAGTTTTATGTTGGGTTACTATGGCTACACCTTC

d_call: NA
j_call: TRBJ2-7
clone_size: NA
v_call: TRBV18
cdr3_aa: CASSPSTYEQYF
cdr3_nt: TGTGCCAGCTCACCGAGTACCTACGAGCAGTACTTC

d_call: TRBD2
j_call: TRBJ2-2
clone_size: NA
v_call: TRBV13
cdr3_aa: CASSSSGGAGELFF
cdr3_nt: TGTGCCAGCAGCTCAAGCGGGGGGGCCGGGGAGCTGTTTTTT

d_call: TRBD1
j_call: TRBJ2-7
clone_size: NA
v_call: TRBV13
cdr3_aa: CASSPGQGYEQYF
cdr3_nt: TGTGCCAGCAGCCCAGGACAGGGCTACGAGCAGTACTTC

d_call: TRBD1
j_call: TRBJ2-7
clone_size: NA
v_call: TRBV4-2
cdr3_aa: CASSFQNRGTYEQYF
cdr3_nt: TGTGCCAGCAGCTTCCAAAACAGGGGCACCTACGAGCAGTACTTC

d_call: NA
j_call: TRBJ2-3
clone_size: NA
v_call: TRBV7-8
cdr3_aa: CASSLGVLGDTQYF
cdr3_nt: TGTGCCAGCAGCCTCGGTGTTTTGGGAGATACGCAGTATTTT

d_call: NA
j_call: TRBJ2-7
clone_size: once
v_call: TRBV14
cdr3_aa: CASSQWQGNYEQYF
cdr3_nt: TGTGCCAGCAGCCAGTGGCAGGGGAATTACGAGCAGTACTTC

d_call: TRBD1
j_call: TRBJ2-7
clone_size: NA
v_call: TRBV7-8
cdr3_aa: CASSLNQGAGYEQYF
cdr3_nt: TGTGCCAGCAGCTTAAACCAGGGGGCGGGCTACGAGCAGTACTTC

d_call: NA
j_call: TRBJ2-3
clone_size: NA
v_call: TRBV5-1
cdr3_aa: CASSLESGTDTQYF
cdr3_nt: TGCGCCAGCAGCTTGGAAAGTGGCACAGATACGCAGTATTTT

d_call: TRBD1
j_call: TRBJ1-1
clone_size: NA
v_call: TRBV5-4
cdr3_aa: CASSQDRSKAFF
cdr3_nt: TGTGCCAGCAGCCAGGACAGGAGTAAAGCTTTCTTT

d_call: NA
j_call: TRBJ1-1
clone_size: medium-sized
v_call: TRBV19
cdr3_aa: CASSMRGTLNTEAFF
cdr3_nt: TGTGCCAGTAGTATGCGCGGGACACTCAACACTGAAGCTTTCTTT

d_call: TRBD1
j_call: TRBJ2-2
clone_size: NA
v_call: TRBV15
cdr3_aa: CATSRNRGPYTGELFF
cdr3_nt: TGTGCCACCAGCAGGAACAGGGGGCCCTACACCGGGGAGCTGTTTTTT

d_call: NA
j_call: TRBJ2-7
clone_size: many
v_call: TRBV20-1
cdr3_aa: CSASSSYEQYF
cdr3_nt: TGCAGTGCTAGTTCCTCCTACGAGCAGTACTTC

d_call: NA
j_call: TRBJ2-7
clone_size: NA
v_call: TRBV18
cdr3_aa: CASSRQIGGNNEQYF
cdr3_nt: TGTGCCAGCTCACGACAAATTGGTGGAAATAACGAGCAGTACTTC

d_call: TRBD2
j_call: TRBJ2-5
clone_size: NA
v_call: TRBV18
cdr3_aa: CASSPGLAETQYF
cdr3_nt: TGTGCCAGCTCACCAGGACTAGCGGAGACCCAGTACTTC

d_call: NA
j_call: TRBJ2-3
clone_size: few
v_call: TRBV5-1
cdr3_aa: CASSPRFGATTDTQYF
cdr3_nt: TGCGCCAGCAGCCCCCGGTTTGGAGCCACCACAGATACGCAGTATTTT

d_call: NA
j_call: TRBJ1-5
clone_size: NA
v_call: TRBV19
cdr3_aa: CASKSGKSNQPQHF
cdr3_nt: TGTGCCAGTAAATCCGGGAAGAGCAATCAGCCCCAGCATTTT

d_call: TRBD1
j_call: TRBJ1-3
clone_size: few
v_call: TRBV7-7
cdr3_aa: CASSPRGQTTGNTIYF
cdr3_nt: TGTGCCAGCAGCCCTAGGGGACAGACCACTGGAAACACCATATATTTT

d_call: NA
j_call: TRBJ2-1
clone_size: once
v_call: TRBV19
cdr3_aa: CASSIDRTRNLREQFF
cdr3_nt: TGTGCCAGTAGTATAGATCGAACCCGGAACCTGCGTGAGCAGTTCTTC

d_call: TRBD1
j_call: TRBJ2-1
clone_size: NA
v_call: TRBV19
cdr3_aa: CASSFIDRAYNEQFF
cdr3_nt: TGTGCCAGTAGTTTCATCGACAGGGCATACAATGAGCAGTTCTTC

d_call: NA
j_call: TRBJ2-7
clone_size: NA
v_call: TRBV6-6
cdr3_aa: CASSYSNRAYEQYF
cdr3_nt: TGTGCCAGCAGTTACTCGAACAGGGCCTACGAGCAGTACTTC

d_call: TRBD2
j_call: TRBJ2-5
clone_size: NA
v_call: TRBV4-1
cdr3_aa: CASSRDRTGLAGTQYF
cdr3_nt: TGCGCCAGCAGCCGCGACCGAACAGGACTAGCGGGGACCCAGTACTTC

d_call: NA
j_call: TRBJ1-5
clone_size: NA
v_call: TRBV29-1
cdr3_aa: CSVEEGGNQPQHF
cdr3_nt: TGCAGCGTTGAGGAAGGCGGCAATCAGCCCCAGCATTTT

d_call: TRBD2
j_call: TRBJ2-1
clone_size: NA
v_call: TRBV7-2
cdr3_aa: CASSLRGGVYNEQFF
cdr3_nt: TGTGCCAGCAGCTTACGTGGGGGGGTATACAATGAGCAGTTCTTC

d_call: NA
j_call: TRBJ2-3
clone_size: NA
v_call: TRBV13
cdr3_aa: CASSLAGTPGGDTQYF
cdr3_nt: TGTGCCAGCAGCTTAGCAGGTACCCCCGGCGGGGATACGCAGTATTTT

d_call: NA
j_call: TRBJ1-4
clone_size: NA
v_call: TRBV9
cdr3_aa: CASSAGDGGNPTNEKLFF
cdr3_nt: TGTGCCAGCAGCGCCGGGGACGGAGGGAACCCAACTAATGAAAAACTGTTTTTT

d_call: NA
j_call: TRBJ1-3
clone_size: NA
v_call: TRBV5-6
cdr3_aa: CASRQTGSGNTIYF
cdr3_nt: TGTGCCAGCCGCCAGACGGGCTCTGGAAACACCATATATTTT

d_call: NA
j_call: TRBJ2-3
clone_size: NA
v_call: TRBV27
cdr3_aa: CASSPIGAFQKDTQYF
cdr3_nt: TGTGCCAGCAGTCCCATAGGGGCTTTCCAAAAAGATACGCAGTATTTT

d_call: NA
j_call: TRBJ1-2
clone_size: NA
v_call: TRBV6-1
cdr3_aa: CASSEVYTPDTF
cdr3_nt: TGTGCCAGCAGTGAAGTATACACTCCGGACACCTTC

d_call: TRBD1
j_call: TRBJ2-7
clone_size: NA
v_call: TRBV5-4
cdr3_aa: CASSSRGTGGEQYF
cdr3_nt: TGTGCCAGCAGCTCCCGAGGGACAGGGGGCGAGCAGTACTTC

d_call: NA
j_call: TRBJ1-1
clone_size: few
v_call: TRBV6-1
cdr3_aa: CASSEVLGRNTEAFF
cdr3_nt: TGTGCCAGCAGTGAAGTTCTGGGCAGAAACACTGAAGCTTTCTTT

d_call: NA
j_call: TRBJ2-7
clone_size: NA
v_call: TRBV30
cdr3_aa: CAWSVSGLPYEQYF
cdr3_nt: TGTGCCTGGAGTGTCTCAGGGCTACCCTACGAGCAGTACTTC

d_call: NA
j_call: TRBJ2-3
clone_size: NA
v_call: TRBV9
cdr3_aa: CASSFPPSPAQYF
cdr3_nt: TGTGCCAGCAGCTTCCCCCCTAGCCCGGCGCAGTATTTT

d_call: NA
j_call: TRBJ1-1
clone_size: NA
v_call: TRBV20-1
cdr3_aa: CSARRPWEAFF
cdr3_nt: TGCAGTGCTCGACGACCCTGGGAGGCTTTCTTT

d_call: TRBD1
j_call: TRBJ2-7
clone_size: NA
v_call: TRBV7-2
cdr3_aa: CAVSKDRSSYEQYF
cdr3_nt: TGTGCCGTTTCGAAGGACAGGAGCTCCTACGAGCAGTACTTC

d_call: NA
j_call: TRBJ1-1
clone_size: NA
v_call: TRBV10-3
cdr3_aa: CAITLRASSSEAFF
cdr3_nt: TGTGCCATCACCCTCCGGGCCTCCTCTAGTGAAGCTTTCTTT

d_call: NA
j_call: TRBJ1-3
clone_size: NA
v_call: TRBV6-5
cdr3_aa: CASSSPSGNTIYF
cdr3_nt: TGTGCCAGCAGTTCTCCCTCGGGAAACACCATATATTTT

d_call: NA
j_call: TRBJ2-7
clone_size: NA
v_call: TRBV5-4
cdr3_aa: CASSLRAGYTSSYEQYF
cdr3_nt: TGTGCCAGCAGCCTCCGGGCGGGCTACACCTCCTCCTACGAGCAGTACTTC

d_call: TRBD1
j_call: TRBJ1-6
clone_size: NA
v_call: TRBV7-2
cdr3_aa: CASSLDWAPGQGDSPLHF
cdr3_nt: TGTGCCAGCAGCTTAGACTGGGCCCCGGGACAGGGCGATTCACCCCTCCACTTT

d_call: TRBD1
j_call: TRBJ2-1
clone_size: NA
v_call: TRBV27
cdr3_aa: CASSLFPPTGSSYNEQFF
cdr3_nt: TGTGCCAGCAGTTTATTCCCCCCGACAGGGTCCTCCTACAATGAGCAGTTCTTC